Listed below are T cell receptor beta chains from one sample, sequenced in a study of neurological immune-mediated disorders. TCRdb reprocessed the 5' RACE reads via MiXCR and lists one record per CDR3 protein. The sample lists tens of thousands of distinct CDR3 sequences; around 2.6% were seen once. The sample was PBMCs. Source of these receptors: a woman aged 30 to 39 with multiple sclerosis. Both conserved end residues are part of each CDR3. A D gene is named only where the DNA matches it firmly. Size is stated for part of the rows, as once, few or many counts, or as a class when the clone is expanded.

D: TRBD1; length: 15; size: -; V: TRBV5-1; J: TRBJ1-5; DNA: TGCGCCAGCAGCCCGGGACAGGGCGAAAATCAGCCCCAGCATTTT; CDR3: CASSPGQGENQPQHF
D: -; length: 13; size: few; V: TRBV7-2; J: TRBJ2-7; DNA: TGTGCCAGCAGCTTAGCCAGGGCCTACGAGCAGTACTTC; CDR3: CASSLARAYEQYF
D: TRBD1; length: 15; size: many; V: TRBV9; J: TRBJ1-1; DNA: TGTGCCAGCAGCGTCAGCGGGACAGGGAACACTGAAGCTTTCTTT; CDR3: CASSVSGTGNTEAFF
D: TRBD1; length: 14; size: many; V: TRBV12-3/TRBV12-4; J: TRBJ1-1; DNA: TGTGCCAGCGGACTGACAGGGATGAACACTGAAGCTTTCTTT; CDR3: CASGLTGMNTEAFF
D: -; length: 12; size: many; V: TRBV20-1; J: TRBJ2-3; DNA: TGCAGTGCTAAAGTCGGGACAGATACGCAGTATTTT; CDR3: CSAKVGTDTQYF
D: -; length: 15; size: many; V: TRBV7-2; J: TRBJ2-7; DNA: TGTGCCAGCAGCTTAAGCAAAAATCGGGGCCACGAGCAGTACTTC; CDR3: CASSLSKNRGHEQYF
D: -; length: 15; size: many; V: TRBV7-2; J: TRBJ2-1; DNA: TGTGCCAGCAGCAGGAGGGCCAGTCCCTACAATGAGCAGTTCTTC; CDR3: CASSRRASPYNEQFF
D: TRBD2; length: 18; size: many; V: TRBV6-2/TRBV6-3; J: TRBJ2-1; DNA: TGTGCCAGCAGTTACACGGTGAGGCGGGAGCAGACCCTCAATGAGCAGTTCTTC; CDR3: CASSYTVRREQTLNEQFF
D: TRBD1; length: 13; size: many; V: TRBV5-1; J: TRBJ2-1; DNA: TGCGCCAGCAGCTCGACAGGGGGCAATGAGCAGTTCTTC; CDR3: CASSSTGGNEQFF
D: TRBD2; length: 17; size: many; V: TRBV7-3; J: TRBJ2-2; DNA: TGTGCCAGCAGCACAGGACTAGCGGGAGTTAACACCGGGGAGCTGTTTTTT; CDR3: CASSTGLAGVNTGELFF
D: -; length: 16; size: many; V: TRBV12-3/TRBV12-4; J: TRBJ1-5; DNA: TGTGCCAGCAGTCCCAATCAGGGTGGAAGCAATCAGCCCCAGCATTTT; CDR3: CASSPNQGGSNQPQHF
D: -; length: 17; size: many; V: TRBV4-3; J: TRBJ2-3; DNA: TGCGCCAGCAGCCAAGAGGGGCTACAGATTGGCACAGATACGCAGTATTTT; CDR3: CASSQEGLQIGTDTQYF
D: -; length: 13; size: many; V: TRBV29-1; J: TRBJ1-2; DNA: TGCAGCGTTCAGAAAGGGGCGGACTATGGCTACACCTTC; CDR3: CSVQKGADYGYTF
D: TRBD1; length: 16; size: many; V: TRBV5-5; J: TRBJ1-1; DNA: TGTGCCAGCAGCTCACTGGGACAGCATAAATTCACTGAAGCTTTCTTT; CDR3: CASSSLGQHKFTEAFF
D: -; length: 15; size: many; V: TRBV12-3/TRBV12-4; J: TRBJ2-5; DNA: TGTGCCAGCAGCGACCACGGGACCCTCCAAGAGACCCAGTACTTC; CDR3: CASSDHGTLQETQYF
D: -; length: 12; size: many; V: TRBV24-1; J: TRBJ1-2; DNA: TGTGCCACCAGCCAGGCCTCTTATGGCTACACCTTC; CDR3: CATSQASYGYTF
D: -; length: 15; size: many; V: TRBV7-2; J: TRBJ2-3; DNA: TGTGCCAGCGGGCGACCCCTCTCGGACACAGATACGCAGTATTTT; CDR3: CASGRPLSDTDTQYF
D: -; length: 12; size: many; V: TRBV29-1; J: TRBJ1-2; DNA: TGCAGCGTTGATTCCGGGTATTATGGCTACACCTTC; CDR3: CSVDSGYYGYTF
D: -; length: 11; size: many; V: TRBV29-1; J: TRBJ2-7; DNA: TGCAGCGTAAGCGGAATCTACGAGCAGTACTTC; CDR3: CSVSGIYEQYF
D: -; length: 16; size: many; V: TRBV6-6; J: TRBJ2-1; DNA: TGTGCCACTCAGGTGGAGGGCTGGTCAAGAAACAATGAGCAGTTCTTC; CDR3: CATQVEGWSRNNEQFF
D: TRBD2; length: 15; size: many; V: TRBV7-2; J: TRBJ2-1; DNA: TGTGCCAGCAGCCCGATAGCGGGAACTTTCAATGAGCAGTTCTTC; CDR3: CASSPIAGTFNEQFF
D: -; length: 13; size: many; V: TRBV5-6; J: TRBJ1-1; DNA: TGTGCCAGCAGCCTACAGGGTAGCACTGAAGCTTTCTTT; CDR3: CASSLQGSTEAFF
D: -; length: 12; size: many; V: TRBV10-3; J: TRBJ2-7; DNA: TGTGCCATCAGTGAGAATCACAACGAGCAGTACTTC; CDR3: CAISENHNEQYF
D: -; length: 16; size: -; V: TRBV7-9; J: TRBJ2-7; DNA: TGTGCCAGCAGCTTACTGAGTCTTGAAAGCTCCTACGAGCAGTACTTC; CDR3: CASSLLSLESSYEQYF
D: -; length: 17; size: -; V: TRBV7-9; J: TRBJ1-5; DNA: TGTGCCACCATTCCGAGTGGGGTGGCCAGGCGCAATCAGCCCCAGCATTTT; CDR3: CATIPSGVARRNQPQHF
D: TRBD2; length: 18; size: many; V: TRBV20-1; J: TRBJ2-6; DNA: TGCAGTGCTAAAGGAGGGGGGACTAGCGTATCTGGGGCCAACGTCCTGACTTTC; CDR3: CSAKGGGTSVSGANVLTF
D: TRBD2; length: 16; size: -; V: TRBV4-3; J: TRBJ2-1; DNA: TGCGCCAGCAGTACGACTACTAGCGGGATCTACAATGCGCAGTTCTTC; CDR3: CASSTTTSGIYNAQFF
D: -; length: 13; size: many; V: TRBV28; J: TRBJ1-5; DNA: TGTGCCAGGGACAGCGGGGGCAATCAGCCCCAGCATTTT; CDR3: CARDSGGNQPQHF
D: TRBD2; length: 17; size: many; V: TRBV6-5; J: TRBJ2-3; DNA: TGTGCCAGCAGCCGCGGACTAGCGGGAGTGCTAGCAGATACGCAGTATTTT; CDR3: CASSRGLAGVLADTQYF
D: -; length: 11; size: many; V: TRBV6-1; J: TRBJ1-5; DNA: TGTGCCAGCAGTGTTGGTCAGCCCCAGCATTTT; CDR3: CASSVGQPQHF
D: -; length: 14; size: many; V: TRBV4-3; J: TRBJ1-3; DNA: TGCGCCAGCAGCCAAGAAGCAACAGGAAACACCATATATTTT; CDR3: CASSQEATGNTIYF
D: -; length: 15; size: many; V: TRBV13; J: TRBJ1-5; DNA: TGTGCCAGCAGCTTAGGAGGGGCGAGGAATCAGCCCCAGCATTTT; CDR3: CASSLGGARNQPQHF
D: TRBD2; length: 15; size: many; V: TRBV7-2; J: TRBJ2-1; DNA: TGTGCCAGCAGCTTAAGCCCAGCGGGGTACGGTGAGCAGTTCTTC; CDR3: CASSLSPAGYGEQFF
D: -; length: 14; size: many; V: TRBV12-3/TRBV12-4; J: TRBJ2-7; DNA: TGTGCCAGCAGTTTCGGCGATACCTCCTACGAGCAGTACTTC; CDR3: CASSFGDTSYEQYF
D: -; length: 14; size: many; V: TRBV28; J: TRBJ2-5; DNA: TGTGCCAGCAGTTCCCTCGGGCCGGCCCAAACCCAGTACTTC; CDR3: CASSSLGPAQTQYF
D: -; length: 15; size: many; V: TRBV12-3/TRBV12-4; J: TRBJ2-1; DNA: TGTGCCAGCACCAAAAGGGGGGGCGTCTACAATGAGCAGTTCTTC; CDR3: CASTKRGGVYNEQFF
D: TRBD2; length: 17; size: many; V: TRBV4-3; J: TRBJ2-4; DNA: TGCGCCAGCAGCCAAGGGCTCGGGAGGATAGCCAAAAACATTCAGTACTTC; CDR3: CASSQGLGRIAKNIQYF
D: -; length: 15; size: many; V: TRBV3-1; J: TRBJ1-4; DNA: TGTGCCGCGGGCCGGTGGACAGCGAGGGGTGAAAAACTGTTTTTT; CDR3: CAAGRWTARGEKLFF
D: -; length: 14; size: many; V: TRBV10-1; J: TRBJ2-7; DNA: TGCGCCAGCTATACGGTCCCCCTCTGCTACGAGCAGTACTTC; CDR3: CASYTVPLCYEQYF
D: -; length: 14; size: many; V: TRBV2; J: TRBJ1-2; DNA: TGTGCCAGCAGCCACGAGTTAACCGATCGGGGCTACACCTTC; CDR3: CASSHELTDRGYTF
D: TRBD1; length: 13; size: many; V: TRBV2; J: TRBJ1-1; DNA: TGTGCCAGCGGGACAGACATGAACACTGAAGCTTTCTTT; CDR3: CASGTDMNTEAFF
D: TRBD2; length: 16; size: many; V: TRBV5-6; J: TRBJ2-4; DNA: TGTGCCAGCAGCTTGCGGGGGGGGGTAGCCAAAAACATTCAGTACTTC; CDR3: CASSLRGGVAKNIQYF
D: -; length: 13; size: few; V: TRBV10-3; J: TRBJ2-7; DNA: TGTGCCACCGAACAGGGCTCCTCCTACGAGCAGTACTTC; CDR3: CATEQGSSYEQYF
D: -; length: 14; size: many; V: TRBV6-5; J: TRBJ1-1; DNA: TGTGCCAGCAGTTTCAGTCCCAGGGCGTCGAACGGTTTCTTT; CDR3: CASSFSPRASNGFF
D: -; length: 14; size: many; V: TRBV20-1; J: TRBJ1-2; DNA: TGCAGTGCTAGAGAAACAGGGACCCCTCGGAGCTACACCTTC; CDR3: CSARETGTPRSYTF
D: -; length: 13; size: many; V: TRBV28; J: TRBJ1-1; DNA: TGTGCCAGCAGTTCGGGACAAGAGACTGAAGCTTTCTTT; CDR3: CASSSGQETEAFF
D: TRBD2; length: 16; size: many; V: TRBV9; J: TRBJ2-2; DNA: TGTGCCAGCAGCGTTATGAGCGGGAGGGTCACCGGGGAGCTGTTTTTT; CDR3: CASSVMSGRVTGELFF
D: -; length: 14; size: many; V: TRBV5-1; J: TRBJ2-1; DNA: TGCGCCAGCAGCTTACAGGGTAGGCTAGATGAGCAGTTCTTC; CDR3: CASSLQGRLDEQFF
D: -; length: 13; size: many; V: TRBV6-2/TRBV6-3; J: TRBJ2-7; DNA: TGTGCCAGCAGTTGGGCCGGGGGCTACGAGCAGTACTTC; CDR3: CASSWAGGYEQYF
D: TRBD1; length: 15; size: many; V: TRBV28; J: TRBJ2-4; DNA: TGTGCCAGCAGTTTAGGACAGGGTACCAAAAACATTCAGTACTTC; CDR3: CASSLGQGTKNIQYF
D: -; length: 13; size: many; V: TRBV7-2; J: TRBJ2-3; DNA: TGTGCCAGCAGGACCACAGGGTCGGATACGCAGTATTTT; CDR3: CASRTTGSDTQYF
D: -; length: 14; size: many; V: TRBV28; J: TRBJ1-2; DNA: TGTGCCAGCACCTCCCTTTTGGACGACTATGGCTACACCTTC; CDR3: CASTSLLDDYGYTF
D: TRBD2; length: 17; size: many; V: TRBV6-5; J: TRBJ2-3; DNA: TGTGCCAGCAGTTACGATCCGGGCGGGGGTAGCACAGATACGCAGTATTTT; CDR3: CASSYDPGGGSTDTQYF
D: -; length: 15; size: many; V: TRBV12-3/TRBV12-4; J: TRBJ2-3; DNA: TGTGCCAGCAGTTTTCAGGGTAGGCGGACAGATACGCAGTATTTT; CDR3: CASSFQGRRTDTQYF
D: -; length: 12; size: many; V: TRBV19; J: TRBJ2-2; DNA: TGTGCCCACGGGGACGAAACCGGGGAGCTGTTTTTT; CDR3: CAHGDETGELFF
D: -; length: 14; size: -; V: TRBV18; J: TRBJ1-2; DNA: TGTGCCAGCTCACCACCGACAGAAACCTATGGCTACACCTTC; CDR3: CASSPPTETYGYTF
D: -; length: 12; size: many; V: TRBV7-9; J: TRBJ1-5; DNA: TGTGCCAGCAGCTTAGGATCCCAGCCCCAGCATTTT; CDR3: CASSLGSQPQHF